This T cell receptor (beta chain) stems from a study of blood T cell repertoires in COVID-19. The V end was cut by 8 bases, the J end by 2 bases, with 12 bases between. The CDR3 loop spans 13 amino acids. Germline CDR1 is SNHLY and CDR2 is FYNNEI. Researchers sorted participants into cohorts using their self-reported clinical history. Method: immunoSEQ multiplex PCR; TCRdb's copy keeps in-frame clones and lacks some. Of tens of thousands of clones listed, roughly 80% are singletons. Sequenced sample: PBMCs or T cells enriched from blood (not recorded which). This sequence was found in a woman in her 40s with acute COVID-19. The chain has TRBV2 and TRBJ1-2; D may be TRBD1 (5 bases). The chain's CDR3 is CASVRVTNYGYTF. The CDR3 DNA is TGTGCCAGCGTCAGGGTGACGAACTATGGCTACACCTTC.